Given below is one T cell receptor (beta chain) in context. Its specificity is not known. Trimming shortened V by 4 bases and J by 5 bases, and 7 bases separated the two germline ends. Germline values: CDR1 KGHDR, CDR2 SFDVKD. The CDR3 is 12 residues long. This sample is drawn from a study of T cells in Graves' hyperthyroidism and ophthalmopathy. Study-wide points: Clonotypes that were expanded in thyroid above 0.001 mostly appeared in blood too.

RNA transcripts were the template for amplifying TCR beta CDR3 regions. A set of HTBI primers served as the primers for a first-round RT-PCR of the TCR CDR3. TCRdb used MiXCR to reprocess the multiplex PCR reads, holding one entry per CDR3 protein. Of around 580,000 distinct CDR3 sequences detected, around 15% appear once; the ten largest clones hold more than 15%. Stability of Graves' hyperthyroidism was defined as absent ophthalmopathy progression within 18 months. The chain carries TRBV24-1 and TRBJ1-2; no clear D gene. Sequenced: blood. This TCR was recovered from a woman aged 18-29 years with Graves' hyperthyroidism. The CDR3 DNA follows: TGTGCCACCAGTGAGTCATGGTATGGCTACACCTTC. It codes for CATSESWYGYTF.